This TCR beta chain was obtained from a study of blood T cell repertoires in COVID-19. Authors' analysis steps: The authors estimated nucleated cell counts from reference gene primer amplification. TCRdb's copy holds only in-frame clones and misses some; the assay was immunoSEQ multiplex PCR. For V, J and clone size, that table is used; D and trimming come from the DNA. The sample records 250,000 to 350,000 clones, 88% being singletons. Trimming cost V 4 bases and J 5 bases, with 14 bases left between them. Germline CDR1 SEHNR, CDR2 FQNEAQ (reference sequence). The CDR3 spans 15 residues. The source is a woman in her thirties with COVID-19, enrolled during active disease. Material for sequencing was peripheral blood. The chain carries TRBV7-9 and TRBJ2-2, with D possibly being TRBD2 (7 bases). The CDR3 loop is CASSSEGGSTGELFF. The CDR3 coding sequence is TGTGCCAGCAGCTCCGAGGGGGGGTCGACCGGGGAGCTGTTTTTT.